The clone carrying this TCR beta chain came up once. Per the original data handling: Researchers report that nucleated cell counts were estimated from reference gene primer amplification. Profiling relied on immunoSEQ multiplex PCR, and the TCRdb table lists in-frame clones only, not all of them. V, J and clone size were drawn from that table, and D and trimming were deduced from the DNA. This table has 65,000 to 80,000 clones, almost 85% appearing once. The data were taken from a study of blood T cell repertoires in COVID-19. Study overall: COVID-19 samples collected from the United States, Italy and Spain covered acute and convalescent phases. Sample material is recorded as cDNA or gDNA derived from T cells, B-cell-depleted T cells, or PBMCs.

There are 16 residues in the CDR3. Germline assignment: CDR1 LNHDA and CDR2 SQIVND (reference sequence). V shed 3 bases, J shed 0 bases, and the junction held 3 bases outside the gene matches. The TCR comes from a man aged 50-60 years with acute or convalescent COVID-19. The J gene is TRBJ2-1, the V gene TRBV19, with 9 bases fitting TRBD2. Sequences were obtained from peripheral blood. CDR3 DNA sequence: TGTGCCAGTAGTATTGATAGCGGGAGCTCCTACAATGAGCAGTTCTTC. This codes for CASSIDSGSSYNEQFF.